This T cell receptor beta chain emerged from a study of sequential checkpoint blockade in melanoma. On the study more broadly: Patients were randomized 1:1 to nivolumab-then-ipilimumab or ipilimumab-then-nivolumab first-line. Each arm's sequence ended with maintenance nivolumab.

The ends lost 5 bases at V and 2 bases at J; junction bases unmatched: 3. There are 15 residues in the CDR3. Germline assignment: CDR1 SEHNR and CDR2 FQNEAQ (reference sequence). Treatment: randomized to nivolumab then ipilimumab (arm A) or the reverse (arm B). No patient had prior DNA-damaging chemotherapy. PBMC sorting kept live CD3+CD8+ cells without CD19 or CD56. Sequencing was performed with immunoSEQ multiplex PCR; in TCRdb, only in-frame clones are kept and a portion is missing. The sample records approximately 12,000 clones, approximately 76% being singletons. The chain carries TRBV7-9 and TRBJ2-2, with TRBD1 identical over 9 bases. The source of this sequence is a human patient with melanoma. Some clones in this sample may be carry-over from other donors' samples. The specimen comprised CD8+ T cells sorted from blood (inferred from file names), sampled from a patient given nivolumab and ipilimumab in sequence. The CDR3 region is CASSGDRANTGELFF. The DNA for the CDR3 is TGTGCCAGCAGCGGGGACAGGGCCAACACCGGGGAGCTGTTTTTT. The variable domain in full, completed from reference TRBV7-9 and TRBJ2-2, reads DTGVSQNPRHKITKRGQNVTFRCDPISEHNRLYWYRQTLGQGPEFLTYFQNEAQLEKSRLLSDRFSAERPKGSFSTLEIQRTEQGDSAMYLCASSGDRANTGELFFGEGSRLTVL.